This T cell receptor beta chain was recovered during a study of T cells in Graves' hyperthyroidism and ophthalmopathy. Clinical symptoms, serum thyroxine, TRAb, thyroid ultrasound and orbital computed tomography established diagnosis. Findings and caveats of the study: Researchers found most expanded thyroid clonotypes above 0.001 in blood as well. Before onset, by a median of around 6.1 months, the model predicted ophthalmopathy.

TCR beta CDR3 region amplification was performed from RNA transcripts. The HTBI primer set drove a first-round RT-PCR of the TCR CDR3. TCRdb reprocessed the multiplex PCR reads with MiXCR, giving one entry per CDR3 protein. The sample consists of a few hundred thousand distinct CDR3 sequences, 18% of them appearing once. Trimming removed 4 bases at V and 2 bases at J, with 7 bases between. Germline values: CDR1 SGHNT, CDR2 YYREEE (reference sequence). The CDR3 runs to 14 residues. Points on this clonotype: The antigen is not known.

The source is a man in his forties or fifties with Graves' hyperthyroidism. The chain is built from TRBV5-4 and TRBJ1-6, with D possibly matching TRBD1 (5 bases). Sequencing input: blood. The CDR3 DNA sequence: TGTGCCAGCAGCACAGGAACCTATAATTCACCCCTCCACTTT. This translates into CASSTGTYNSPLHF.